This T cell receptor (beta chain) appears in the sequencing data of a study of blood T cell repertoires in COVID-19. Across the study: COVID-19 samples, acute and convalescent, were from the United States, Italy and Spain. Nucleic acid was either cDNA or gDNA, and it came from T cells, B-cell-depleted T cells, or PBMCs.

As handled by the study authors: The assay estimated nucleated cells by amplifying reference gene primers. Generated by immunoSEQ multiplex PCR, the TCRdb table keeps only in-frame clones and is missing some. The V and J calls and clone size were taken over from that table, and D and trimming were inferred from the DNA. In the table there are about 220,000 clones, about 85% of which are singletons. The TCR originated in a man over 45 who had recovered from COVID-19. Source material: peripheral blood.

The chain's CDR3 is CASNRGLASTYEQYF. The CDR3 DNA follows: TGTGCCAGCAATAGGGGCCTAGCGAGTACCTACGAGCAGTACTTC. The chain links TRBV2 to TRBJ2-7; D may be TRBD2 (6 bases). The CDR3 sequence is 15 residues long. Trimming removed 7 bases from V and 2 bases from J, with 18 bases in between. CDR1 is SNHLY, CDR2 FYNNEI, per germline.